The 32 T cell receptor beta chains listed next were all sequenced from one sample in a study of blood T cell repertoires in COVID-19. Generated by immunoSEQ multiplex PCR, the TCRdb table keeps only in-frame clones and is missing some. The repertoire holds some 300,000 clones, with about 90% as singletons. The sequenced sample consisted of peripheral blood. These receptor sequences come from a woman between 50 and 59 years old with COVID-19, enrolled during active disease.

The V and J genes are TRBV19 and TRBJ1-1; D unresolved. This CDR3 contains 14 residues. Germline V gene sequence: CDR1 LNHDA, CDR2 SQIVND (reference sequence). V lost 5 bases to trimming and J lost 1 base, with 11 bases between them. CDR3 in DNA: TGTGCCAGTAGTTCCCCAGGCACGAACACTGAAGCTTTCTTT. It yields the protein CASSSPGTNTEAFF.

This chain links TRBV6-1 with TRBJ1-1, with a tentative D call TRBD1 (6 bases). CDR1 and CDR2 (germline): MNHNS, SASEGT. The CDR3 runs to 11 residues. V lost 3 bases and J 11 bases, leaving 10 bases between the germline ends. As DNA, the CDR3 is TGTGCCAGCAGTGAGAGGGGACATGCTTTCTTT. This sequence encodes CASSERGHAFF.

The chain couples TRBV19 to TRBJ2-1; 7 nucleotides line up with TRBD1. The junction had 11 bases not matched to a gene; V was cut back by 8 bases and J by 4 bases. The CDR3 has 15 residues. Germline-derived CDR1 and CDR2 are LNHDA and SQIVND (reference sequence). The CDR3 loop is CASSQGTARYNEQFF. For the CDR3, the DNA is TGTGCCAGTTCACAGGGGACAGCCCGTTACAATGAGCAGTTCTTC.

The chain combines TRBV28 with TRBJ2-7, with D tentatively TRBD2 (5 bases). This CDR3 is built from 18 residues. From germline, CDR1 is MDHEN and CDR2 SYDVKM. V was trimmed by 3 bases and J by 3 bases, leaving 24 bases between them. In nucleotides, the CDR3 is TGTGCCAGCAGTTTGCCCGACATAGCGTCCGTCGCAGACTACGAGCAGTACTTC. It encodes CASSLPDIASVADYEQYF.

This clone was observed at least ten times. The rearrangement joins TRBV30 to TRBJ1-1; D remains unclear. CDR3 size: 8 residues. V shed 4 bases and J shed 10 bases, with 4 bases lying between them. Per the germline V gene, CDR1 is GTSNPN and CDR2 is SVGIG (reference sequence). CDR3 loop: CAWIGAFF. The CDR3 DNA reads TGTGCCTGGATCGGAGCTTTCTTT.

The chain couples TRBV6-5 to TRBJ2-7; 7 bases match TRBD1. Germline loops: CDR1 MNHEY, CDR2 SVGAGI. There are 14 residues in the CDR3. V was clipped by 6 bases and J by 2 bases; unmatched bases: 7. CDR3 coding DNA: TGTGCCAGCAGAAAAGACAGGGCAACCTACGAGCAGTACTTC. Its translation: CASRKDRATYEQYF.

This chain uses TRBV5-4 with TRBJ2-7; possible D gene TRBD2, 6 bases. Germline-derived CDR1 and CDR2 are SGHNT and YYREEE (reference sequence). V was clipped by 3 bases and J by 2 bases, with 15 bases between them. The CDR3 sequence is 15 residues long. The CDR3 reads CASSSGRDGAYEQYF. The CDR3 bases are TGTGCCAGCAGCTCCGGGCGGGACGGCGCCTACGAGCAGTACTTC.

This chain joins TRBV11-1 and TRBJ2-3; 8 nucleotides line up with TRBD2. The CDR3 spans 15 residues. CDR1 and CDR2 from the germline V gene are SGHAT and FQDESV (reference sequence). V lost 1 base and J lost 8; bases outside the gene matches: 8. CDR3 protein: CASSLVISGRGTQYF. The CDR3 nucleotides are TGTGCCAGCAGCTTAGTAATCAGCGGGAGAGGTACGCAGTATTTT. The complete variable domain, with remaining parts taken from reference TRBV11-1 and TRBJ2-3, reads EAEVAQSPRYKITEKSQAVAFWCDPISGHATLYWYRQILGQGPELLVQFQDESVVDDSQLPKDRFSAERLKGVDSTLKIQPAELGDSAMYLCASSLVISGRGTQYFGPGTRLTVL.

The chain joins TRBV9 to TRBJ2-3; 8 bases agree with TRBD2. With 4 bases clipped from V and 1 base from J, the junction kept 8 bases outside the gene matches. The CDR3 extends over 16 amino acids. Germline CDR1 SGDLS, CDR2 YYNGEE. In DNA form, the CDR3 reads TGTGCCAGCAGCTCTCGACTAGCGCCGGGCACAGATACGCAGTATTTT. Protein sequence: CASSSRLAPGTDTQYF.

The CDR3 loop reads CASSLGRGGNGYTF. As DNA, the CDR3 is TGTGCCAGCAGCTTAGGTCGGGGGGGGAATGGCTACACCTTC. The genes are TRBV13 and TRBJ1-2; possibly TRBD1 for D (5 bases). Germline CDR1 reads PRHDT; CDR2 reads FYEKMQ (reference sequence). Trimming removed 0 bases from V and 6 bases from J, with 11 bases in between. The CDR3 length is 14 residues. The full variable domain, with the rest looked up from reference TRBV13 and TRBJ1-2, is AAGVIQSPRHLIKEKRETATLKCYPIPRHDTVYWYQQGPGQDPQFLISFYEKMQSDKGSIPDRFSAQQFSDYHSELNMSSLELGDSALYFCASSLGRGGNGYTFGSGTRLTVV.

This chain joins TRBV29-1 and TRBJ1-2; a weak D match, TRBD1 (5 bases). CDR3 length: 13 residues. V was pared by 2 bases and J by 7 bases, with 14 bases between. Germline V gene lookup returns CDR1 SQVTM and CDR2 ANQGSEA. The CDR3 loop reads CSVEQGNPFGYTF. The CDR3 DNA reads as TGCAGCGTTGAACAGGGAAATCCCTTTGGCTACACCTTC.

J is TRBJ2-5 and V is TRBV5-5; TRBD2 might be the D (5 bases). Germline V gives CDR1 SGHKS, CDR2 YYEKEE (reference sequence). The CDR3 runs to 14 residues. Trimming pared 6 bases from V and 5 bases from J, leaving 17 bases between. CDR3 nucleotides: TGTGCCAGCACCCGCCCCGGAGGCGTTGAGACCCAGTACTTC. It specifies CASTRPGGVETQYF.

This chain uses TRBV7-8 with TRBJ2-1; unclear D gene. Germline CDR1 and CDR2: SGHVS and FQNEAQ. With 3 bases removed from V and 0 bases from J, the gap between germline ends came to 6 bases. CDR3 length: 14 residues. CDR3 residues: CASSLWSSYNEQFF. CDR3 nucleotides: TGTGCCAGCAGCTTGTGGAGCTCCTACAATGAGCAGTTCTTC.

Here the CDR3 DNA reads TGTGCCTGGAGTGCTAGCGGGGGTACCTACGAGCAGTACTTC. Translated: CAWSASGGTYEQYF. The rearrangement links TRBV30 to TRBJ2-7; 10 positions match TRBD2. The germline CDR1 and CDR2 sequences are GTSNPN and SVGIG (reference sequence). The CDR3 runs 14 residues. Losses at the gene ends were 1 base for V and 2 bases for J; bases not matched to a gene: 2.

This clone was counted ten times or more. This chain connects TRBV9 to TRBJ2-7, with TRBD2 matching over 9 bases. The germline V gene has CDR1 SGDLS and CDR2 YYNGEE. CDR3 length: 14 residues. Trimming took 3 bases from V and 9 from J; bases not matched to a gene: 10. CDR3 amino acids: CASSAYVLAGRQYF. CDR3 coding DNA: TGTGCCAGCAGCGCATACGTGCTAGCGGGAAGGCAGTACTTC.

Concerning this clone itself: Mismatch with germline at one junction end may stem from a read error. J is TRBJ2-7 and V is TRBV7-8; the match to TRBD1 covers 8 bases. CDR1 and CDR2 (germline): SGHVS, FQNEAQ. This CDR3 has 14 amino acids. The CDR3: CASSSGQASHEQYF. In nucleotides, the CDR3 is TGTGCCAGCAGCTCGGGACAGGCCTCCCACGAGCAGTACTTC. Full variable domain (outside the CDR3, taken from reference TRBV7-8 and TRBJ2-7): GAGVSQSPRYKVAKRGQDVALRCDPISGHVSLFWYQQALGQGPEFLTYFQNEAQLDKSGLPSDRFFAERPEGSVSTLKIQRTQQEDSAVYLCASSSGQASHEQYFGPGTRLTVT.

The chain couples TRBV5-4 to TRBJ2-1; a possible D gene is TRBD2 (6 bases). The CDR3 extends over 15 amino acids. The V gene's germline CDR1 is SGHNT and CDR2 YYREEE (reference sequence). Trimming took 4 bases from V and 7 from J, leaving 18 bases between them. As DNA, the CDR3 is TGTGCCAGCAGCCCGGGAGTAGTGGGAGGTAATGAGCAGTTCTTC. Translated, it gives CASSPGVVGGNEQFF.

The chain joins TRBV6-6 to TRBJ1-3, with 7 bases identical to TRBD1. The CDR3 consists of 16 residues. Unmatched junction bases numbered 9, after V lost 5 bases and J lost 2 bases. The germline V gene encodes CDR1 MNHNY and CDR2 SVGAGI (reference sequence). The CDR3 is CASSRQGQRTGNTIYF. In DNA, the CDR3 is TGTGCCAGCAGTCGACAGGGACAAAGGACTGGAAACACCATATATTTT.

The V call is TRBV12-3 or TRBV12-4, the J call TRBJ2-5; a weak D match, TRBD1 (6 bases). The germline V and J ends were trimmed by 7 bases and 7 bases, with 13 bases remaining between them. The CDR3 contains 12 residues. Here the CDR3 reads CASTLGAATQYF. DNA for the CDR3: TGTGCCAGCACCTTGGGGGCCGCGACCCAGTACTTC.

The chain joins TRBV11-2 to TRBJ2-2; D not certain. Between the trimmed V and J ends, which lost 5 bases and 5 bases, there was a span of 12 bases. Germline lookup yields CDR1 SGHAT and CDR2 FQNNGV. The CDR3 has 14 residues. The CDR3 region has the DNA TGTGCCAGCAGCCCCGACACAACGACCGGGGAGCTGTTTTTT. Its protein is CASSPDTTTGELFF.

The chain uses TRBV5-4 and TRBJ2-1; 8 nucleotides align to TRBD2. Unmatched junction bases numbered 3, after V lost 0 bases and J lost 4 bases. Germline V lookup: CDR1 SGHNT, CDR2 YYREEE (reference sequence). The CDR3 runs 15 residues. DNA of the CDR3: TGTGCCAGCAGCTTGGATGGGACTAGATACAATGAGCAGTTCTTC. It yields the protein CASSLDGTRYNEQFF.

The chain is built from TRBV3-1 (or the pseudogene TRBV3-2) and TRBJ2-3, with 7 bases identical to TRBD1. Per germline, CDR1 LGHDT and CDR2 YNNKEL (reference sequence). This CDR3 is 17 amino acids long. Trimming cost V 2 bases and J 9 bases; bases outside gene matches: 17. The CDR3 DNA follows: TGTGCCAGCAGCCAACGTAGGGGTGCAGGGGGTGCGACGACGCAGTATTTT. Translated, it gives CASSQRRGAGGATTQYF.

The chain combines TRBV30 with TRBJ2-7; 11 positions agree with TRBD2. This CDR3 region has 14 residues. Germline V gene sequence: CDR1 GTSNPN, CDR2 SVGIG (reference sequence). J was trimmed by 4 bases and V by 0 bases; bases with no gene match: 2. The CDR3 loop is CAWSVLAGAYEQYF. CDR3 coding DNA: TGTGCCTGGAGTGTACTAGCGGGAGCTTACGAGCAGTACTTC.

A single count supports this clone. The chain couples TRBV19 to TRBJ1-5, with D maybe TRBD1 (6 bases). The CDR3 spans 14 residues. Trimming took 5 bases from V and 4 from J, leaving 12 bases between them. Germline CDR1 reads LNHDA; CDR2 reads SQIVND (reference sequence). CDR3 protein: CASSPDRLNQPQHF. In nucleotides, the CDR3 is TGTGCCAGTAGTCCCGACAGGTTAAATCAGCCCCAGCATTTT. The entire variable domain, with the rest obtained from reference TRBV19 and TRBJ1-5, is as follows: DGGITQSPKYLFRKEGQNVTLSCEQNLNHDAMYWYRQDPGQGLRLIYYSQIVNDFQKGDIAEGYSVSREKKESFPLTVTSAQKNPTAFYLCASSPDRLNQPQHFGDGTRLSIL.

The J gene is TRBJ2-5, the V gene TRBV11-3; tentative D call: TRBD1 (6 bases). V was cut by 2 bases and J by 1 base, with 11 bases left in between. There are 15 residues in the CDR3. The germline CDR1 and CDR2 sequences are SGHNT and YENEEA. CDR3 nucleotides: TGTGCCAGCAGCTTACGGGGCAGGGGCCAAGAGACCCAGTACTTC. Residues: CASSLRGRGQETQYF.

The rearrangement uses TRBV11-2 and TRBJ2-1; 8 nucleotides line up with TRBD2. The CDR3 totals 17 residues. V shed 3 bases and J 2 bases; nucleotides not matched to a gene: 9. Germline V lookup: CDR1 SGHAT, CDR2 FQNNGV. The chain's CDR3 is CASSFPSRGGTYNEQFF. CDR3 DNA sequence: TGTGCCAGCAGCTTCCCTAGCCGGGGGGGGACCTACAATGAGCAGTTCTTC.

The chain has TRBV27 and TRBJ2-7, with 10 positions matching TRBD1. With 7 bases clipped from V and 0 bases from J, the junction kept 6 bases outside the gene matches. The germline gives CDR1 MNHEY, CDR2 SMNVEV (reference sequence). The CDR3 spans 15 residues. The CDR3 DNA is TGTGCCAGCACCCCCGGACAGGGGGTCTCCTACGAGCAGTACTTC. Its protein is CASTPGQGVSYEQYF.

V and J are TRBV5-5 and TRBJ2-5, with TRBD1 matching 9 bases. The germline gives CDR1 SGHKS, CDR2 YYEKEE (reference sequence). CDR3 size: 13 residues. The junction had 4 bases not matched to a gene; V was cut back by 3 bases and J by 7 bases. The CDR3 DNA reads TGTGCCAGCAGCTCTAACAGGGGGCGGACCCAGTACTTC. Its translation is CASSSNRGRTQYF.

The rearrangement uses TRBV29-1 and TRBJ2-7; 7 nucleotides line up with TRBD1. This CDR3 is 14 amino acids long. The V segment lost 7 bases and the J segment 0 bases; nucleotides outside the gene matches: 9. Germline lookup yields CDR1 SQVTM and CDR2 ANQGSEA. The CDR3 protein is CSATLTGSSYEQYF. The CDR3 DNA follows: TGCAGCGCCACCTTGACAGGGAGCTCCTACGAGCAGTACTTC.

The count of this clone is one. The chain uses TRBV19 and TRBJ1-5, with unresolved D. V was pared by 3 bases and J by 4 bases, with 13 bases between. This CDR3 comprises 15 residues. Looked up from germline, CDR1 is LNHDA and CDR2 is SQIVND (reference sequence). The CDR3 nucleotides read TGTGCCAGTAGTATTCTACCGCTCCAAAATCAGCCCCAGCATTTT. Encoded protein: CASSILPLQNQPQHF.

The count of this clone is one. This rearrangement joins TRBV18 to TRBJ2-7, with D perhaps TRBD1 (6 bases). The V gene's germline CDR1 is KGHSH and CDR2 LQKENI. There are 13 residues in the CDR3. V was pared by 6 bases and J by 3 bases, with 12 bases between. The CDR3: CASSPGQLYEQYF. The CDR3 nucleotides are TGTGCCAGCTCCCCCGGACAGCTCTACGAGCAGTACTTC.

Only a few counts were recorded for this clone. J is TRBJ2-2 and V is TRBV5-5; 10 bases are a match to TRBD2. The CDR3 contains 16 residues. V shed 4 bases, J shed 6 bases, and the junction held 9 bases outside the gene matches. The V gene's germline CDR1 is SGHKS and CDR2 YYEKEE (reference sequence). CDR3 region: CASSPRGAGGPGELFF. The DNA for the CDR3 is TGTGCCAGCAGCCCCCGGGGAGCGGGGGGGCCCGGGGAGCTGTTTTTT.